These 5 T cell receptor beta chains originate from one sample sequenced in a study of Ad26.COV2.S vaccination and SARS-CoV-2 variants. Specified treatment: some 20 received Ad26.COV2.S at low or high dose, single or two shots; five or six received placebo; per-sample allocation not given. Each sample was drawn 63 days after the first injection (of vaccine or placebo). This table comes from immunoSEQ multiplex PCR, and its TCRdb copy is limited to in-frame clones, with some not included. Seen here are 380,000 or so clones, 75% to 90% observed once, and the top ten hold about 11%. Sequenced here: peripheral blood, sampled in a trial of Ad26.COV2.S vaccine versus placebo. The source is a person between 18 and 60 years old who received the Ad26.COV2.S COVID-19 vaccine or a placebo.

Regarding this clone: Other DNA sequences in the sample encode the same CDR3. The chain combines TRBV6-6 with TRBJ1-3; D is ambiguous. CDR1 MNHNY and CDR2 SVGAGI come from the germline V gene (reference sequence). Between the trimmed V and J ends, which lost 4 bases and 1 base, there was a span of 8 bases. This CDR3 is 14 amino acids long. CDR3: CASSLGSSGNTIYF. In DNA form, the CDR3 reads TGTGCCAGCAGTTTGGGTTCTTCTGGAAACACCATATATTTT.

Only one count was recorded for this clone. The CDR3 is CATSASSYNSPLHF. In DNA, the CDR3 is TGTGCCACCAGTGCGAGCTCCTATAATTCACCCCTCCACTTT. The rearrangement uses TRBV24-1 and TRBJ1-6; no definite D call. The CDR3 totals 14 residues. V lost 5 bases and J lost 0, with 4 bases in between. In germline, CDR1 is KGHDR, CDR2 SFDVKD.

The CDR3 sequence is CANGDGEKLFF. As DNA, the CDR3 is TGTGCCAACGGGGACGGGGAAAAACTGTTTTTT. The chain couples TRBV28 to TRBJ1-4, with D maybe TRBD1 (5 bases). Trimming pared 10 bases from V and 8 bases from J, leaving 11 bases between. Germline CDR1 and CDR2: MDHEN and SYDVKM. The CDR3 covers 11 residues.

A word on this clone: This sample also contains other DNA sequences that code for the same CDR3. The genes are TRBV24-1 and TRBJ1-1; D is undetermined. Germline CDR1 reads KGHDR; CDR2 reads SFDVKD. Trimming removed 7 bases from V and 1 base from J, with 6 bases in between. The CDR3 sequence is 12 residues long. The CDR3 is CATRGPNTEAFF. CDR3 nucleotides: TGTGCCACCAGGGGTCCGAACACTGAAGCTTTCTTT.

The genes are TRBV19 and TRBJ2-3, with 7 bases aligning to TRBD1. Germline values: CDR1 LNHDA, CDR2 SQIVND (reference sequence). V was clipped by 4 bases and J by 4 bases; unmatched bases: 8. There are 15 residues in the CDR3. The CDR3 DNA is TGTGCCAGTAGTACGGGACAGCCTGGCGCAGATACGCAGTATTTT. It specifies CASSTGQPGADTQYF.